Listed here is a single T cell receptor (beta chain). At one end, the junction sequence differs from germline, possibly due to a read error. This entry is derived from a study of blood T cell repertoires in COVID-19. Authors' methods: Nucleated cell counts were estimated from reference gene primer amplification. The protocol was immunoSEQ multiplex PCR, while the TCRdb copy is restricted to in-frame clones and leaves out a portion. Clone size and V and J calls were adopted from that table, with D and trimming inferred from the DNA. The repertoire includes 35,000 to 45,000 clones, around four fifths of them detected once, and 14% sits in the top ten. The CDR3 consists of 15 residues. The germline V gene has CDR1 SSHAT and CDR2 FNYEAQ (reference sequence).

This receptor was taken from a human donor in a cohort sampled during active COVID-19. The rearrangement links TRBV7-7 to TRBJ2-5, with TRBD1 identical over 7 bases. The specimen was peripheral blood. The CDR3 nucleotides are TGTGCTAGCAGCTTCCGACAGGGTTGGGGTGAGACCCAGTACTTC. Protein: CASSFRQGWGETQYF.